This T cell receptor (beta chain) emerged from a study of shared T cell receptors in the human thymus. TCRdb's copy holds only in-frame clones and misses some; the assay was immunoSEQ multiplex PCR. Of under 700,000 clones listed, about 80% are singletons. These data were also filed under a second study, of human thymus T cells. As that study records: Among the donors, all were healthy Finnish infants having corrective surgery for congenital heart defects. Corrective heart surgery yielded the resections from which the thymus tissue came. Highly overlapping thymic repertoires among unrelated individuals were reported in related research.

The sample comprised thymocytes. This receptor was identified in a boy under three years old with a congenital heart defect.

In DNA, the CDR3 is TGTGCCAGCTCTAGGAGGCACACAGGGGGCCGCCCCTTCGATATGAACACTGAAGCTTTCTTT. Translated: CASSRRHTGGRPFDMNTEAFF. The chain combines TRBV13 with TRBJ1-1; TRBD1 matches at 9 bases. Trimming at V came to 8 bases and at J to 0 bases, leaving 25 bases not matched to a gene. The CDR3 is made up of 21 amino acids. The germline V gene has CDR1 PRHDT and CDR2 FYEKMQ (reference sequence).